The text below deals with one T cell receptor beta chain. This record belongs to a study of blood T cell repertoires in COVID-19. Per the study methods: Researchers report that nucleated cell counts were estimated from reference gene primer amplification. Profiling relied on immunoSEQ multiplex PCR, and the TCRdb table lists in-frame clones only, not all of them. From that table come the V and J calls and clone size; the DNA was used to work out D and trimming. The table shows some 110,000 clones, with roughly 80% occurring only once. The CDR3 is made up of 15 amino acids. The germline CDR1 and CDR2 sequences are SGHVS and FQNEAQ. Trimming removed 2 bases from V and 3 bases from J, with 14 bases in between.

The clonotype was recovered from a man aged 45-60 years with acute or convalescent COVID-19. The chain employs TRBV7-8 and TRBJ2-7, with a possible D match to TRBD2 (6 bases). Sequences were obtained from peripheral blood. Here the CDR3 reads CASSLRRTGSYEQYF. Written as DNA, the CDR3 is TGTGCCAGCAGCTTACGAAGGACCGGGAGCTACGAGCAGTACTTC.